The TCR beta chain described here comes from a study of blood T cell repertoires in COVID-19. Data came from immunoSEQ multiplex PCR; TCRdb stores just in-frame clones and leaves some out. The sample holds some 290,000 clones, under 90% seen once. V was pared by 8 bases and J by 1 base, with 11 bases between. Per germline, CDR1 SNHLY and CDR2 FYNNEI. The CDR3 contains 13 residues. This TCR derives from a woman in her sixties with active or convalescent COVID-19. The sample taken for sequencing was peripheral blood. The V and J genes are TRBV2 and TRBJ1-1; perhaps TRBD1 as D (5 bases). The CDR3 sequence: CASAVGGNTEAFF. The DNA for the CDR3 is TGTGCCAGCGCGGTGGGGGGGAACACTGAAGCTTTCTTT.